The rows below give T cell receptor beta chains drawn from one sample of a study of blood T cell repertoires in COVID-19. Measured with immunoSEQ multiplex PCR; TCRdb has only the in-frame clones, and not every one. Of 150,000 to 200,000 clones in the sample, 80% were seen once. Sequencing used PBMCs or T cells enriched from blood (not recorded which). All receptors come from a man between 40 and 49 years old who had recovered from COVID-19. Both conserved end residues are part of each CDR3. D genes are given only for firm matches. Where a row states a size, it is once, few, many or the class of an expanded clone; other rows omit it.

.	TRBV23-1	TRBJ1-4	.	TGCGCCAGCAGTCGGGAGTCGGATGAAAAACTGTTTTTT	CASSRESDEKLFF
TRBD1	TRBV19	TRBJ1-2	.	TGTGCCAGTAGCATTTGGGGACAGAACTATGGCTACACCTTC	CASSIWGQNYGYTF
.	TRBV5-1	TRBJ2-5	.	TGCGCCAGCAGCCCCTCCCCCGGACAGGGAGGGGAGACCCAGTACTTC	CASSPSPGQGGETQYF
.	TRBV19	TRBJ1-1	.	TGTGCCAGTAGTATAGGGGCCACTGAAGCTTTCTTT	CASSIGATEAFF
TRBD1	TRBV29-1	TRBJ2-7	.	TGCAGCGTCCGGACAGGGGGGACCTACGAGCAGTACTTC	CSVRTGGTYEQYF
TRBD2	TRBV5-1	TRBJ2-3	few	TGCGCCAGCAGCTTGGCGGGGGGTATCACAGATACGCAGTATTTT	CASSLAGGITDTQYF
.	TRBV15	TRBJ1-3	.	TGTGCCACCAGCAGGGAACCAGGATCTGGAAACACCATATATTTT	CATSREPGSGNTIYF
.	TRBV30	TRBJ1-6	.	TGTGCCTGGAGCCTCTGGGCCGGGGATTCACCCCTCCACTTT	CAWSLWAGDSPLHF
.	TRBV11-3	TRBJ1-1	.	TGTGCCAGCAGCAAGGGGGACACTGAAGCTTTCTTT	CASSKGDTEAFF
.	TRBV19	TRBJ1-1	.	TGTGCCAGTATCGACGGGAGCATGAACACTGAAGCTTTCTTT	CASIDGSMNTEAFF
TRBD1	TRBV19	TRBJ1-1	.	TGTGCCAGTAGTATGGGGACAGGGGTGAACACTGAAGCTTTCTTT	CASSMGTGVNTEAFF
.	TRBV9	TRBJ1-1	once	TGTGCCAGCAGCGTAGAGGGGGATGGCCTCACTGAAGCTTTCTTT	CASSVEGDGLTEAFF
TRBD2	TRBV11-2	TRBJ2-3	.	TGTGCCAGCAGCCCATTGGGGCGGGGGGGAGATACGCAGTATTTT	CASSPLGRGGDTQYF
TRBD1	TRBV11-2	TRBJ1-4	.	TGTGCCAGCACCTCCTCAGGACAGGGGGATGAAAAACTGTTTTTT	CASTSSGQGDEKLFF
.	TRBV7-9	TRBJ2-5	.	TGTGCCAGCAGCGATCCCGAACAGGGTAGAGAGACCCAGTACTTC	CASSDPEQGRETQYF
.	TRBV14	TRBJ1-2	once	TGTGCCAGCAGCGGAAGAAAAGACTCAATTCATGGCTACACCTTC	CASSGRKDSIHGYTF
TRBD1	TRBV5-6	TRBJ2-6	.	TGTGCCAGCAGCAGGGACAGGGTCTTTGGGGCCAACGTCCTGACTTTC	CASSRDRVFGANVLTF
.	TRBV7-6	TRBJ1-1	few	TGTGCCAGCAGTTCGGTCGGGGGGACAGAAGCTTTCTTT	CASSSVGGTEAFF
.	TRBV18	TRBJ1-5	.	TGTGCCAGCTCATCACAGAGGATGTGGAATCAGCCCCAGCATTTT	CASSSQRMWNQPQHF
.	TRBV7-9	TRBJ1-3	.	TGTGCCAGCAGCTTAGCGAGTGGGCCGTTAACTGGAAACACCATATATTTT	CASSLASGPLTGNTIYF
.	TRBV5-1	TRBJ2-1	.	TGCGCCAGCAGGACTAGGTACAATGAGCAGTTCTTC	CASRTRYNEQFF
.	TRBV30	TRBJ2-5	.	TGTGCCTGGAGTTCGGACAGTAAAGAGACCCAGTACTTC	CAWSSDSKETQYF
.	TRBV3-1/TRBV3-2	TRBJ2-3	.	TGTGCCAGCAGCCAAGATCTTGGCGGAATCACAGATACGCAGTATTTT	CASSQDLGGITDTQYF
.	TRBV11-3	TRBJ2-2	.	TGTGCCAGCAGCTTAGGACTAGGAACCGGGGAGCTGTTTTTT	CASSLGLGTGELFF
.	TRBV3-1/TRBV3-2	TRBJ2-7	.	TGTGCCAGCAGCCGGGTTGGGGGGATGGACGAGCAGTACTTC	CASSRVGGMDEQYF
.	TRBV4-1	TRBJ1-4	.	TGCGCCAGCAGCCAACAGAGGGCGCAAACTAATGAAAAACTGTTTTTT	CASSQQRAQTNEKLFF
.	TRBV5-1	TRBJ1-1	.	TGCGCCAGCAGCTTCCGCCAGGTGACGAACACTGAAGCTTTCTTT	CASSFRQVTNTEAFF
.	TRBV4-1	TRBJ1-5	.	TGCGCCAGCAGCCAAGATGTTGGTGCGGGGGGGCGGCCCCAGCATTTT	CASSQDVGAGGRPQHF
.	TRBV19	TRBJ2-7	.	TGTGCCAGTAGTATGGTCCCTAAAACCTACGAGCAGTACTTC	CASSMVPKTYEQYF
.	TRBV12-5	TRBJ2-1	.	TGTGCTAGTGCCTATCCCGGGGGGCCATACAATGAGCAGTTCTTC	CASAYPGGPYNEQFF
TRBD1	TRBV27	TRBJ2-1	once	TGTGCCAGCAGTCTCGTACAGGGGCCTGAGCAGTTCTTC	CASSLVQGPEQFF
TRBD1	TRBV6-5	TRBJ1-5	.	TGTGCCAGCAGTTACTCCCGACAGGGTAGCAATCAGCCCCAGCATTTT	CASSYSRQGSNQPQHF
.	TRBV18	TRBJ2-3	.	TGTGCCAGCTCAACTAACGGTGGCACAGATACGCAGTATTTT	CASSTNGGTDTQYF
TRBD1	TRBV28	TRBJ1-3	.	TGTGCCAGCAGCCCTGACAGGGGCCTCCACAGCTCTGGAAACACCATATATTTT	CASSPDRGLHSSGNTIYF
.	TRBV2	TRBJ1-1	.	TGTGCCAGCAGTGCCAGCCGTGCAGGGGCTGACACTGAAGCTTTCTTT	CASSASRAGADTEAFF
.	TRBV7-9	TRBJ2-5	.	TGTGCCAGCAGTCGTCGGGTAGGGGGACCACAAGAGACCCAGTACTTC	CASSRRVGGPQETQYF
TRBD1	TRBV30	TRBJ1-2	.	TGTGCCTGGGACAGGGGGCTTTGGGGCTACACCTTC	CAWDRGLWGYTF
.	TRBV9	TRBJ1-5	once	TGTGCCAGCAGCGTAGAGGGAGTTAGCAATCAGCCCCAGCATTTT	CASSVEGVSNQPQHF
.	TRBV27	TRBJ1-2	.	TGTGCCAGCAGTTTTGACAGTTCCAACTATGGCTACACCTTC	CASSFDSSNYGYTF
.	TRBV5-6	TRBJ1-1	.	TGTGCCAGCAGCCCGCCGACAGGGAACACTGAAGCTTTCTTT	CASSPPTGNTEAFF
TRBD1	TRBV2	TRBJ1-2	.	TGTGCCAGCAGTCCTACGGGGACAGCCGCTAATGGCTACACCTTC	CASSPTGTAANGYTF
.	TRBV5-8	TRBJ1-2	.	TGTGCCAGCAGCTTGGTCCCTGCGGGGTCGATTCATGGCTACACCTTC	CASSLVPAGSIHGYTF
.	TRBV19	TRBJ1-4	.	TGTGCCAGTAGTATGGGGCCTGCAACTAATGAAAAACTGTTTTTT	CASSMGPATNEKLFF
.	TRBV7-8	TRBJ2-4	.	TGTGCCAGCAGCTTATACCTCTCTAATGCCAAAAACATTCAGTACTTC	CASSLYLSNAKNIQYF
.	TRBV5-4	TRBJ1-3	.	TGTGCCAGCAGCCAACAGGGTAGTTCGGGAAACACCATATATTTT	CASSQQGSSGNTIYF
TRBD2	TRBV6-5	TRBJ2-1	.	TGTGCCAGCATCCTACTAGCGGGGGGTACCAATGAGCAGTTCTTC	CASILLAGGTNEQFF
.	TRBV30	TRBJ1-4	.	TGTGCCTGGAGTGTACGAACTGCAACTAATGAAAAACTGTTTTTT	CAWSVRTATNEKLFF
.	TRBV18	TRBJ1-2	.	TGTGCCAGCTCACCGTCGGCAGGGGCGCGGAATGGCTACACCTTC	CASSPSAGARNGYTF
TRBD2	TRBV5-1	TRBJ2-7	.	TGCGCCAGTAGACTAGCGGGGGGCCCCGACTCCTACGAGCAGTACTTC	CASRLAGGPDSYEQYF
.	TRBV27	TRBJ1-5	.	TGTGCCAGCAGTTTTGGGCAGGGTGGACAGCCCCAGCATTTT	CASSFGQGGQPQHF
.	TRBV19	TRBJ2-1	.	TGTGCCAGTAGTACGGCCATCCGAGGGCATGAGCAGTTCTTC	CASSTAIRGHEQFF